This TCR beta chain was recorded in a study of blood T cell repertoires in COVID-19. Overall study context: Material from acute and convalescent COVID-19 was sourced from the United States, Italy and Spain.

CDR3 size: 15 residues. V lost 4 bases to trimming and J lost 4 bases; unmatched junction nucleotides: 7. Germline V gene data show CDR1 as SGHTA and CDR2 as FQGNSA. In the authors' methods: From reference gene primer amplification, estimates of nucleated cell counts were derived. This table comes from immunoSEQ multiplex PCR, and its TCRdb copy is limited to in-frame clones, with some not included. V and J calls and clone size are those listed in that table; D and trimming were worked out from the DNA. The sample contains 190,000 or so clones, 87% of which appear only once. A word on this clone: Other DNA sequences within the sample encode an identical CDR3.

The sequencing input was peripheral blood. The clonotype comes from a woman between 18 and 29 years old who had recovered from COVID-19. The chain couples TRBV7-2 to TRBJ2-5, with 9 positions matching TRBD2. CDR3 nucleotides: TGTGCCAGCAGCTCGAGGCGGGGGGGAGGAGAGACCCAGTACTTC. It specifies CASSSRRGGGETQYF.